The 23 T cell receptor beta chains presented below share a single source sample, sequenced in a study of regulatory T cells in long-lasting Graves disease. Time point noted: newly diagnosed GD, antithyroid drugs for less than 3 months. Researchers made the TCR library from RNA that was extracted from PBMCs. Arm-PCR with iRepertoire HTBI primers amplified the CDR3 regions for these TCR beta libraries. TCRdb ran MiXCR on the multiplex PCR reads and lists one entry per CDR3 protein. The data hold 250,000 or so distinct CDR3 sequences, with 15% to 20% observed a single time. These same records also appear under a second study, on T cells in Graves' hyperthyroidism and ophthalmopathy.

The specimen was peripheral blood mononuclear cells (PBMCs), collected at new diagnosis, from a patient treated with antithyroid drugs. The receptors stem from a woman aged 30 to 39 with Graves disease.

The chain couples TRBV12-3 or TRBV12-4 to TRBJ2-5; 9 positions match TRBD1. The CDR3 totals 14 residues. The V segment lost 5 bases and the J segment 4 bases; nucleotides outside the gene matches: 5. The CDR3 here is CASSTGQGTETQYF. Here the CDR3 DNA reads TGTGCCAGCAGTACGGGACAGGGTACAGAGACCCAGTACTTC.

In its sample, this clonotype was seen many times. The chain is built from TRBV18 and TRBJ1-4; D might be TRBD1 (6 bases). CDR1 and CDR2 from the germline V gene are KGHSH and LQKENI. There are 11 residues in the CDR3. V was clipped by 4 bases and J by 11 bases, with 8 bases between them. In nucleotides, the CDR3 is TGTGCCAGCTCACAAACAGGGAAACTGTTTTTT. Translated, it gives CASSQTGKLFF.

This clonotype was seen at least ten times. The chain combines TRBV19 with TRBJ1-1, with 8 bases that match TRBD1. The CDR3 is 14 amino acids. Germline CDR1 and CDR2: LNHDA and SQIVND (reference sequence). V shed 6 bases and J 5 bases; nucleotides not matched to a gene: 8. The CDR3 nucleotides are TGTGCCAGTAGGACAGGGGACTTACCTACTGAAGCTTTCTTT. Its protein product is CASRTGDLPTEAFF. Full variable domain (rest looked up from reference TRBV19 and TRBJ1-1): DGGITQSPKYLFRKEGQNVTLSCEQNLNHDAMYWYRQDPGQGLRLIYYSQIVNDFQKGDIAEGYSVSREKKESFPLTVTSAQKNPTAFYLCASRTGDLPTEAFFGQGTRLTVV.

This clonotype came up many times. The V call is TRBV27, the J call TRBJ1-5; TRBD1 matches at 10 bases. Unmatched junction bases numbered 5, after V lost 7 bases and J lost 5 bases. The CDR3 extends over 14 amino acids. The V gene's germline CDR1 is MNHEY and CDR2 SMNVEV (reference sequence). The chain's CDR3 is CASKRTGGYQPQHF. CDR3 coding DNA: TGTGCCAGCAAACGGACAGGGGGATATCAGCCCCAGCATTTT.

This clonotype has more than one count but fewer than ten. The chain couples TRBV10-2 to TRBJ2-5; TRBD2 is a possible D gene (6 bases). Germline V gene data show CDR1 as WSHSY and CDR2 as SAAADI. The CDR3 extends over 15 amino acids. The V gene lost 4 bases and the J gene lost 5 bases, with 17 bases spanning the gap. CDR3 nucleotides: TGCGCCAGCAGTGTTTGGGTAGGAGGGACGGAGACCCAGTACTTC. It codes for CASSVWVGGTETQYF.

This clonotype was recorded many times. J is TRBJ2-1 and V is TRBV6-2 or TRBV6-3, with a weak D call TRBD2 (6 bases). CDR1 MNHEY and CDR2 SVGEGT come from the germline V gene. The V and J ends lost 6 bases and 0 bases respectively, with 21 bases between them. The CDR3 covers 18 residues. The CDR3 bases are TGTGCCAGCAGATATCGCTCCACGGGGGTTAGCTCCTACAATGAGCAGTTCTTC. Protein sequence: CASRYRSTGVSSYNEQFF.

This clonotype came up many times. V gene TRBV5-1 combines with J gene TRBJ1-1; D unresolved. The CDR3 sequence is 13 residues long. V shed 2 bases and J shed 3 bases, with 8 bases lying between them. Germline values: CDR1 SGHRS, CDR2 YFSETQ. CDR3 sequence: CASSLGRHTEAFF. DNA for the CDR3: TGCGCCAGCAGCTTAGGGAGGCACACTGAAGCTTTCTTT.

This clonotype was picked up many times. The rearrangement uses TRBV20-1 and TRBJ1-1, with D possibly being TRBD1 (6 bases). V lost 1 base, J lost 4 bases, and 13 bases lay in between. The CDR3 consists of 14 residues. Germline assignment: CDR1 DFQATT and CDR2 SNEGSKA (reference sequence). DNA of the CDR3: TGCAGTGCTAGAGGGGGGGGGCCGGGCACTGAAGCTTTCTTT. Its protein is CSARGGGPGTEAFF.

This clonotype was detected ten times or more. This sequence joins TRBV12-3 or TRBV12-4 and TRBJ1-4; TRBD1 is a possible D gene (5 bases). With 0 bases removed from V and 5 bases from J, the gap between germline ends came to 7 bases. There are 14 residues in the CDR3. CDR3 sequence reads: CASSLARGNEKLFF. The DNA for the CDR3 is TGTGCCAGCAGTTTAGCGAGGGGCAATGAAAAACTGTTTTTT.

The chain links TRBV4-1 to TRBJ1-4; 10 bases line up with TRBD1. Germline CDR1 and CDR2: MGHRA and YSYEKL. V gave up 4 bases and J gave up 5 bases; unmatched junction bases: 4. The CDR3 is made up of 15 amino acids. CDR3 sequence: CASSPRDRGNEKLFF. The CDR3 region has the DNA TGCGCCAGCAGCCCAAGGGACAGGGGAAATGAAAAACTGTTTTTT.

This clonotype was picked up many times. The V and J genes are TRBV7-3 and TRBJ1-1; no definite D call. Trimming stripped 3 bases from V and 7 bases from J, with 9 bases between. Per the germline V gene, CDR1 is SGHTA and CDR2 is FQGTGA. The CDR3 spans 12 residues. CDR3 nucleotides: TGTGCCAGCAGCTTTGGACGGAATGAAGCTTTCTTT. Translation: CASSFGRNEAFF.

As for this clonotype: This may stem from a read error, because a much larger clone lies one nucleotide away. The chain links TRBV2 to TRBJ2-7, with D perhaps given as TRBD1 or TRBD2 (6 bases each). The length of the CDR3 is 13 residues. Germline V CDR1 and CDR2: SNHLY, FYNNEI. CDR3 in DNA: TGTGCCGGCAGACTGGAGGGGGCCTACGAGCAGTACTTC. Residues: CAGRLEGAYEQYF.

This clonotype showed up many times. J is TRBJ1-5 and V is TRBV3-1; a weak D match, TRBD1 (5 bases). The CDR3 contains 15 residues. V was shortened by 4 bases and J by 2 bases, with 12 bases between the two germline ends. Per germline, CDR1 LGHDT and CDR2 YNNKEL (reference sequence). The CDR3 region is CASSPGAGGNQPQHF. The CDR3 DNA sequence: TGTGCCAGCAGCCCTGGGGCGGGGGGCAATCAGCCCCAGCATTTT.

The CDR3 nucleotides read TGTGCCAGCAGTGAAGGGCCCGGGACAGGGAGTAACGAGCAGTACTTC. It specifies CASSEGPGTGSNEQYF. The chain uses TRBV2 and TRBJ2-7; 9 positions agree with TRBD1. V gave up 1 base and J gave up 5 bases; unmatched junction bases: 9. Germline V lookup: CDR1 SNHLY, CDR2 FYNNEI. The CDR3 extends over 16 amino acids.

Many counts were recorded for this clonotype. The chain employs TRBV3-1 and TRBJ1-2, with 9 bases lining up with TRBD1. Germline assignment: CDR1 LGHDT and CDR2 YNNKEL (reference sequence). This CDR3 has 14 residues. Germline trimming cut 4 bases from V and 8 bases from J; bases unmatched to any gene: 8. The chain's CDR3 is CASSPQGQGIGYTF. In DNA, the CDR3 is TGTGCCAGCAGCCCTCAGGGACAGGGAATAGGCTACACCTTC.

There are many counts of this clonotype. The genes are TRBV7-8 and TRBJ1-1; D is uncertain. The V and J ends lost 1 base and 2 bases respectively, with 11 bases between them. CDR1 is SGHVS and CDR2 is FQNEAQ in the germline V gene. CDR3 length equals 15 residues. CDR3 sequence (DNA): TGTGCCAGCAGCTTAGGTGTAGGGAGAAACACTGAAGCTTTCTTT. It specifies CASSLGVGRNTEAFF.

The rearrangement joins TRBV20-1 to TRBJ2-3, with 7 bases identical to TRBD2. Germline V gene sequence: CDR1 DFQATT, CDR2 SNEGSKA (reference sequence). The CDR3 consists of 13 residues. V shed 5 bases and J 2 bases; nucleotides not matched to a gene: 4. The CDR3 region is CSAGGGTTDTQYF. As DNA, the CDR3 is TGCAGTGCTGGGGGGGGGACCACAGATACGCAGTATTTT.

This clonotype came up many times. The chain employs TRBV5-6 and TRBJ1-2; no definite D call. The germline V gene encodes CDR1 SGHDT and CDR2 YYEEEE. The V and J ends lost 3 bases and 2 bases respectively, with 17 bases between them. CDR3 length: 16 amino acids. The CDR3 DNA is TGTGCCAGCAGCTCAGGTTTGAGGGAACGGAACTATGGCTACACCTTC. Amino acid sequence: CASSSGLRERNYGYTF.

As to this clonotype: Since a far larger clone is one base different, this is likely a read error. The chain combines TRBV6-2 or TRBV6-3 with TRBJ1-4, with TRBD1 matching over 9 bases. Germline V gives CDR1 MNHEY, CDR2 SVGEGT. The V gene end was trimmed by 2 bases and the J gene end by 3 bases; junction bases not matched to a gene: 4. This CDR3 spans 16 amino acids. The CDR3 loop reads CASSYGTGRPNEKLFF. CDR3 nucleotides: TGTGCCAGCAGTTACGGGACAGGGAGGCCTAATGAAAAACTGTTTTTT.

This clonotype appeared a few times. At one end, the junction sequence differs from germline, possibly due to a read error. The chain combines TRBV6-1 with TRBJ2-2, with a tentative D call TRBD1 (5 bases). Germline V CDR1 and CDR2: MNHNS, SASEGT. The CDR3 extends over 13 amino acids. CDR3: CASREGDTGELFF. The CDR3 DNA is TGTGCCAGCAGAGAAGGGGACACCGGGGAGCTGTTTTTT.

This clonotype was observed at least ten times. This chain links TRBV12-5 with TRBJ2-1; 9 bases map to TRBD2. CDR1 is LGHNT and CDR2 is FRNRAP in the germline V gene. V was clipped by 3 bases and J by 10 bases; unmatched bases: 10. The CDR3 is 15 residues long. The CDR3 nucleotides are TGTGCTAGTGGTTTCCCGGGGGGCGGGGGGGCCGAGCAGTTCTTC. Protein: CASGFPGGGGAEQFF.

This clonotype appeared many times. The chain has TRBV27 and TRBJ1-1; 10 nucleotides line up with TRBD1. This CDR3 is built from 16 residues. V was clipped by 6 bases and J by 3 bases; unmatched bases: 10. Germline V gene sequence: CDR1 MNHEY, CDR2 SMNVEV (reference sequence). The CDR3 DNA reads TGTGCCAGCAGACAGAACCCCGGGACAGGGGACACTGAAGCTTTCTTT. Translating gives CASRQNPGTGDTEAFF.

This clonotype was detected many times. The chain recombines TRBV20-1 with TRBJ2-7; D is possibly TRBD1 (7 bases). Germline V gives CDR1 DFQATT, CDR2 SNEGSKA (reference sequence). V was cut by 6 bases and J by 6 bases, with 24 bases left in between. This CDR3 is 15 amino acids long. CDR3 amino acids: CSAKSGDRSFGEQYF. CDR3 nucleotides: TGCAGTGCGAAATCGGGGGACAGATCTTTCGGCGAGCAGTACTTC.